This T cell receptor (beta chain) came from a study of blood T cell repertoires in COVID-19. Across the study: Some COVID-19 samples were acute and others convalescent; all came from the United States, Italy and Spain. Nucleic acid was either cDNA or gDNA, and it came from T cells, B-cell-depleted T cells, or PBMCs.

CDR3 length: 14 residues. Trimming pared 2 bases from V and 2 bases from J, leaving 10 bases between. Germline loops: CDR1 SGHRS, CDR2 YFSETQ. At least ten counts were recorded for this clone. Study processing details: Quantification of nucleated cells was approximated via reference gene primer amplification. Generated by immunoSEQ multiplex PCR, the TCRdb table keeps only in-frame clones and is missing some. Clonal size and the V and J genes are those of that table, whereas D and trimming came from the DNA. Among tens of thousands of clones listed, approximately 83% were seen once. The sequence was obtained from a human donor in a cohort sampled during active COVID-19. This sequence joins TRBV5-1 and TRBJ1-2, with D tentatively TRBD1 (6 bases). Sample: peripheral blood. For the CDR3, the DNA is TGCGCCAGCAGCTTCGGGGGGACAAACTATGGCTACACCTTC. Protein sequence: CASSFGGTNYGYTF.